Sequencing of this TCR beta chain was carried out in a study of T cells in Graves' hyperthyroidism and ophthalmopathy. Study-wide results and limits: Blood also contained most expanded thyroid clonotypes above 0.001. Ophthalmopathy was identified by the model a median about seven months ahead of onset. Ophthalmopathy stood apart from stable hyperthyroidism in a 13 V-J model.

TCR beta CDR3 regions were amplified from RNA transcripts. TCR CDR3 regions were first amplified by RT-PCR with HTBI primers. TCRdb fed the multiplex PCR reads into MiXCR, producing one record per CDR3 protein. The sample contains about 600,000 distinct CDR3 sequences, more than 12% of which appear only once. Germline V lookup: CDR1 LNHDA, CDR2 SQIVND (reference sequence). This CDR3 spans 15 amino acids. V shed 7 bases, J shed 5 bases, and the junction held 13 bases outside the gene matches. A patient was excluded if there was uncontrolled infection, other autoimmune disease, pregnancy or lactation. This clonotype was counted a few times. Antigen specificity is unknown.

Sequenced input: blood. The receptor was derived from a woman in her 50s with Graves' ophthalmopathy. The gene calls are TRBV19 and TRBJ1-1; TRBD1 aligns across 7 bases. CDR3: CASNLNTGVVTEAFF. The DNA for the CDR3 is TGTGCCAGTAACCTAAACACAGGGGTCGTTACTGAAGCTTTCTTT.